Listed below are T cell receptor beta chains from one sample, sequenced in a study of cytotoxic CD8 clonotypes in ibrutinib-treated CLL. Profiling relied on immunoSEQ multiplex PCR, and the TCRdb table lists in-frame clones only, not all of them. The sample contains tens of thousands of clones, roughly two thirds of which appear only once. The sample was PBMCs, taken after 12 months of ibrutinib treatment. The receptors shown here come from a human donor with chronic lymphocytic leukemia. Both conserved end residues are part of each CDR3. D genes are given only for firm matches. The size of a clone is reported for some rows only, either as once, few or many, or as a class for expanded clones.

J gene,D gene,clone size,V gene,CDR3 protein,CDR3 DNA
TRBJ1-3,NA,NA,TRBV12-5,CASGLDGRAGNTIYF,TGTGCTAGTGGTTTGGACGGAAGGGCTGGAAACACCATATATTTT
TRBJ1-5,NA,NA,TRBV29-1,CSVASGWSQPQHF,TGCAGCGTCGCATCCGGATGGAGCCAGCCCCAGCATTTT
TRBJ2-3,NA,NA,TRBV7-2,CASSLARTSTDTQYF,TGTGCCAGCAGCTTAGCTCGCACTAGCACAGATACGCAGTATTTT
TRBJ1-1,NA,few,TRBV19,CATAVAVNTEAFF,TGTGCCACCGCCGTGGCGGTGAACACTGAAGCTTTCTTT
TRBJ2-3,NA,NA,TRBV6-5,CASSYGQSTDTQYF,TGTGCCAGCAGTTACGGACAAAGCACAGATACGCAGTATTTT
TRBJ1-1,NA,NA,TRBV5-4,CASSRDSNRNTEAFF,TGTGCCAGCAGCCGAGACAGTAACCGAAACACTGAAGCTTTCTTT
TRBJ1-1,NA,once,TRBV4-3,CASSQDRGGLATEAFF,TGCGCCAGCAGCCAAGACCGGGGGGGGTTGGCCACTGAAGCTTTCTTT
TRBJ2-7,NA,few,TRBV27,CASSERTVSYEQYF,TGTGCCAGCAGTGAGAGGACAGTCTCCTACGAGCAGTACTTC
TRBJ2-1,TRBD1,NA,TRBV11-2,CASSLDRGTNEQFF,TGTGCCAGCAGCTTGGACAGGGGGACCAATGAGCAGTTCTTC
TRBJ1-3,TRBD1,NA,TRBV5-4,CASSHGTALSGNTIYF,TGTGCCAGCAGCCACGGGACAGCTCTTTCTGGAAACACCATATATTTT
TRBJ1-1,TRBD1,NA,TRBV19,CASSRMGQGVTEAFF,TGTGCCAGTAGTCGAATGGGACAGGGTGTCACTGAAGCTTTCTTT
TRBJ2-1,NA,NA,TRBV5-1,CASSLEDTTWNEQFF,TGCGCCAGCAGCTTGGAGGATACAACCTGGAATGAGCAGTTCTTC
TRBJ2-6,NA,NA,TRBV6-5,CASSLSGANVLTF,TGTGCCAGCAGTCTGTCTGGGGCCAACGTCCTGACTTTC
TRBJ2-5,NA,NA,TRBV28,CASSQTQGQKETQYF,TGTGCCAGCAGTCAAACCCAAGGACAGAAAGAGACCCAGTACTTC
TRBJ2-3,NA,once,TRBV14,CASSQFPLTDTQYF,TGTGCCAGCAGCCAGTTTCCCCTCACAGATACGCAGTATTTT
TRBJ1-6,NA,few,TRBV18,CASSPAGQRDSPLHF,TGTGCCAGCTCACCAGCGGGGCAGAGGGATTCACCCCTCCACTTT
TRBJ2-5,NA,NA,TRBV30,CAWSVGRRETQYF,TGTGCCTGGAGTGTAGGCCGGAGGGAGACCCAGTACTTC
TRBJ2-2,NA,NA,TRBV5-1,CASSPGENTGELFF,TGCGCCAGCAGCCCCGGGGAGAACACCGGGGAGCTGTTTTTT
TRBJ1-2,NA,few,TRBV6-1,CASSEQGGSYGYTF,TGTGCCAGCAGTGAACAGGGTGGATCCTATGGCTACACCTTC
TRBJ2-7,NA,NA,TRBV20-1,CSAHTAYEQYF,TGCAGTGCTCACACGGCCTACGAGCAGTACTTC
TRBJ2-1,TRBD1,NA,TRBV7-6,CASSLDHGQVSSEQFF,TGTGCCAGCAGCTTAGATCATGGACAGGTTTCTAGTGAGCAGTTCTTC
TRBJ1-3,NA,NA,TRBV5-1,CASSMDRRSGNTIYF,TGCGCCAGCAGCATGGACCGGAGATCCGGAAACACCATATATTTT
TRBJ2-1,NA,NA,TRBV14,CASSQLPLASSYNEQFF,TGTGCCAGCAGCCAACTACCCCTAGCCAGCTCCTACAATGAGCAGTTCTTC
TRBJ2-5,TRBD2,NA,TRBV5-1,CASSFVLAGGAETQYF,TGCGCCAGCAGCTTCGTCCTAGCGGGGGGGGCAGAGACCCAGTACTTC
TRBJ2-7,NA,NA,TRBV30,CAWSLQTGTRVNGEQYF,TGTGCCTGGAGTCTCCAGACCGGGACGAGGGTTAACGGCGAGCAGTACTTC
TRBJ1-1,NA,NA,TRBV19,CASSIDGQAYTEAFF,TGTGCCAGTAGTATAGATGGGCAGGCCTACACTGAAGCTTTCTTT
TRBJ2-3,TRBD1,NA,TRBV19,CASSSSGTGARTDTQYF,TGTGCCAGTAGTAGCTCCGGGACAGGGGCTCGCACAGATACGCAGTATTTT
TRBJ2-7,NA,few,TRBV6-1,CASRQVHGTPQYF,TGTGCCAGCAGACAGGTCCATGGGACCCCTCAGTACTTC
TRBJ2-7,NA,NA,TRBV7-2,CASSLGGTAYEQYF,TGTGCCAGCAGCTTAGGCGGGACAGCCTACGAGCAGTACTTC
TRBJ2-1,TRBD2,NA,TRBV9,CASSVGLAGARVAEQFF,TGTGCCAGCAGCGTAGGACTAGCGGGGGCCCGGGTCGCGGAGCAGTTCTTC
TRBJ1-3,NA,NA,TRBV7-2,CASSPGTHTTIYF,TGTGCCAGCAGCCCGGGTACCCATACCACCATATATTTT
TRBJ2-3,NA,NA,TRBV4-2,CASSPPLAGTDTQYF,TGTGCCAGCAGCCCCCCACTAGCAGGCACAGATACGCAGTATTTT
TRBJ2-7,NA,NA,TRBV7-9,CASSLVRGGHEQYF,TGTGCCAGCAGCTTAGTTAGGGGTGGCCACGAGCAGTACTTC
TRBJ1-1,TRBD1,NA,TRBV9,CASSVGQGAINTEAFF,TGTGCCAGCAGCGTGGGACAGGGGGCGATTAACACTGAAGCTTTCTTT
TRBJ2-7,NA,NA,TRBV14,CASSQDHGGSYEQYF,TGTGCCAGCAGCCAAGATCACGGGGGCTCCTACGAGCAGTACTTC
TRBJ2-3,TRBD2,NA,TRBV9,CASSFPKRGTSTDTQYF,TGTGCCAGCAGCTTCCCCAAGCGGGGGACAAGCACAGATACGCAGTATTTT
TRBJ1-1,NA,NA,TRBV6-5,CASSPSGGRITEAFF,TGTGCCAGCAGTCCCAGCGGGGGGCGGATCACTGAAGCTTTCTTT
TRBJ1-4,TRBD1,NA,TRBV28,CASRSQGATNEKLFF,TGTGCCAGCAGGTCACAGGGGGCAACTAATGAAAAACTGTTTTTT
TRBJ1-6,NA,NA,TRBV4-3,CASSQDFVSSYNSPLHF,TGCGCCAGCAGCCAAGATTTTGTCAGCTCCTATAATTCACCCCTCCACTTT
TRBJ1-2,NA,NA,TRBV28,CASSSPTDTDTF,TGTGCCAGCAGTTCCCCTACCGACACTGACACCTTC
TRBJ2-1,NA,few,TRBV6-5,CASSYSTGRGWNEQFF,TGTGCCAGCAGTTACTCCACGGGCCGAGGGTGGAATGAGCAGTTCTTC
TRBJ2-7,TRBD2,NA,TRBV4-3,CASSLRLASYEQYF,TGCGCCAGCAGCCTACGACTAGCTTCCTACGAGCAGTACTTC
TRBJ2-1,NA,NA,TRBV9,CASSVGDLDNEQFF,TGTGCCAGCAGCGTCGGCGATTTGGACAATGAGCAGTTCTTC
TRBJ2-3,NA,NA,TRBV5-1,CASSLVSGAGQSGTQYF,TGCGCCAGCAGCTTGGTGTCGGGGGCGGGCCAATCAGGTACGCAGTATTTT
TRBJ2-3,NA,NA,TRBV11-2,CASSLGGGASTDTQYF,TGTGCCAGCAGCTTAGGTGGAGGTGCTAGCACAGATACGCAGTATTTT
TRBJ1-1,NA,once,TRBV7-9,CASSLAGRSNTEAFF,TGTGCCAGCAGCTTAGCCGGCAGATCGAACACTGAAGCTTTCTTT
TRBJ1-1,NA,few,TRBV7-2,CASSLDRNTEAFF,TGTGCCAGCAGTCTTGACAGGAACACTGAAGCTTTCTTT
TRBJ1-1,TRBD1,NA,TRBV6-6,CASSIGTGRYEAFF,TGTGCCAGCAGCATCGGGACAGGGAGATATGAAGCTTTCTTT
TRBJ1-5,TRBD1,few,TRBV19,CASSTGQVSNQPQHF,TGTGCCAGTAGTACGGGACAGGTCTCCAATCAGCCCCAGCATTTT
TRBJ2-4,TRBD1,NA,TRBV23-1,CASRPGQRLILAKNIQYF,TGCGCCAGCAGGCCGGGACAGAGATTAATACTAGCCAAAAACATTCAGTACTTC
TRBJ1-2,NA,NA,TRBV7-2,CASSLAHYGYTF,TGTGCCAGCAGCTTAGCACACTATGGCTACACCTTC
TRBJ2-5,TRBD2,NA,TRBV5-1,CASKPTSGQETQYF,TGCGCCAGCAAGCCGACTAGCGGGCAAGAGACCCAGTACTTC
TRBJ1-5,NA,NA,TRBV6-1,CASSEGPTWNQHF,TGTGCCAGCAGTGAAGGACCGACATGGAACCAGCATTTT
TRBJ1-2,NA,NA,TRBV5-1,CASSRDLAGPYGYTF,TGCGCCAGCAGCCGCGATCTGGCAGGACCCTATGGCTACACCTTC
TRBJ2-5,NA,NA,TRBV11-3,CASSFTGSQTQYF,TGTGCCAGCAGCTTCACAGGGTCGCAGACCCAGTACTTC
TRBJ2-7,NA,once,TRBV5-8,CASSLVVVGSAYEQYF,TGTGCCAGCAGCTTGGTTGTAGTAGGGAGCGCCTACGAGCAGTACTTC
TRBJ2-7,NA,NA,TRBV5-1,CASSAGSQLDEQYF,TGCGCCAGCAGCGCCGGGTCCCAACTTGACGAGCAGTACTTC
TRBJ1-2,NA,few,TRBV7-9,CASSLAWSYTF,TGTGCCAGCAGCCTCGCTTGGAGCTACACCTTC
TRBJ1-6,NA,once,TRBV5-4,CASSLRGGYNSPLHF,TGTGCCAGCAGCTTACGGGGCGGATATAATTCACCCCTCCACTTT
TRBJ2-6,NA,NA,TRBV29-1,CSPLWDTEYSGANVLTF,TGCAGCCCACTATGGGACACCGAATACTCTGGGGCCAACGTCCTGACTTTC